Listed below are T cell receptor beta chains from one sample, sequenced in a study of T cell repertoires in cytomegalovirus infection. Using its own MiXCR run on the reads, TCRdb lists one record per CDR3 protein. The sample consists of some 450,000 distinct CDR3 sequences, roughly 30% of them appearing once. Sequenced: PBMCs. These receptors all come from a human donor in good health (CMV status not recorded). Some clones in this sample may be carry-over from other donors' samples. Each CDR3 is given with its conserved first and last residue. The D gene is left open where the match is weak. Expanded clones are given a class, and other clones once, few, many or no size at all.

D,J,V,size,DNA,CDR3
NA,TRBJ1-2,TRBV23-1,NA,TGCGCCAGCAGTCAGCCCGGACAGAGAGGCAACTATGGCTACACCTTC,CASSQPGQRGNYGYTF
NA,TRBJ1-3,TRBV7-2,many,TGTGCCAGCAGCTTTGGACCACCGCCTGGAAACACCATATATTTT,CASSFGPPPGNTIYF
NA,TRBJ1-2,TRBV10-3,NA,TGTGCCATCAGTGAGCCGGGGCGCTATGGCTACACCTTC,CAISEPGRYGYTF
NA,TRBJ2-5,TRBV9,NA,TGTGCCAGCAGCCCCCAAGCACCACACCAAGAGACCCAGTACTTC,CASSPQAPHQETQYF
TRBD1,TRBJ1-1,TRBV7-2,few,TGTGCCAGCAGCATCGACAGGGGCGCTGACGCTTTCTTT,CASSIDRGADAFF
TRBD1,TRBJ1-1,TRBV20-1,few,TGCAGTGCTAGAGGGACAGGGGCGAGGACTGAAGCTTTCTTT,CSARGTGARTEAFF
NA,TRBJ1-1,TRBV5-6,few,TGTGCCAGCAGCCTAAATTCGGCCGGGGCTGAAGCTTTCTTT,CASSLNSAGAEAFF
TRBD2,TRBJ2-5,TRBV7-2,NA,TGTGCCAGCAGCTTGGGGGGGAAAGGGGCGACCCAGTACTTC,CASSLGGKGATQYF
NA,TRBJ2-3,TRBV25-1,few,TGTGCCAGCAGTGATCCAAGGTTGGATACGCAGTATTTT,CASSDPRLDTQYF
NA,TRBJ1-2,TRBV7-2,many,TGTGCCAGCAGCCTATTAGTGGGGGGGCGTATGGGTGGCTACACCTTC,CASSLLVGGRMGGYTF
NA,TRBJ2-5,TRBV12-3/TRBV12-4,NA,TGTGCCAGCAGTTTTACGAGATCCTGGACGCAAGAGACCCAGTACTTC,CASSFTRSWTQETQYF
TRBD2,TRBJ2-1,TRBV6-2/TRBV6-3,NA,TGTGCCAGCAGTTACTCACTAGCGGGGGGGCCGATACAAAATGAGCCGTTATTC,CASSYSLAGGPIQNEPLF
TRBD2,TRBJ2-5,TRBV7-2,many,TGTGCCAGCAGCTTAGTGCTAGCGGGGGGGATAGAGACCCAGTACTTC,CASSLVLAGGIETQYF
TRBD2,TRBJ2-5,TRBV20-1,many,TGCAGTGCTAGTCCCACTAGCGGGGAAAAGACCCAGTACTTC,CSASPTSGEKTQYF
NA,TRBJ1-2,TRBV7-7,NA,TGTGCCAGCAGCCCGTTGACGGGCAGCAACTATGGCTACACCTTC,CASSPLTGSNYGYTF
NA,TRBJ1-5,TRBV6-6,few,TGTGCCAGCAGTGCCACAGGGCTAAGCAATCAGCCCCAGCATTTT,CASSATGLSNQPQHF
TRBD1,TRBJ2-6,TRBV12-3/TRBV12-4,few,TGTGCCGCGCGGACAGGATTCTCCTCTGGGGCCAACGTCCTGACTTTC,CAARTGFSSGANVLTF
TRBD2,TRBJ2-3,TRBV5-6,few,TGTGCCAGCAGTAATAGCGGGCGCCAAACTAGCACAGATACGCAGTATTTT,CASSNSGRQTSTDTQYF
TRBD1,TRBJ1-3,TRBV7-6,few,TGTGCCAGCAGTCTTGTAGGGGGCGCAAGTGGAAACACCATATATTTT,CASSLVGGASGNTIYF
TRBD2,TRBJ2-5,TRBV20-1,NA,TGCAGTGCTAGTGAAGGAGCGGGGGGAGAGACCCAGTACTTC,CSASEGAGGETQYF
NA,TRBJ2-3,TRBV4-1,few,TGCGCCAGCAGCCAAGAGGTGCGACTACGCACAGATACGCAGTATTTT,CASSQEVRLRTDTQYF
TRBD2,TRBJ2-1,TRBV6-1,NA,TGTGCCAGCCATCAAGGACTAGTGCCCAATGAGCAGTTCTTC,CASHQGLVPNEQFF
NA,TRBJ1-1,TRBV19,few,TGTGCCAGTAGTATAGGGCACCTGAACACTGAAGCTTTCTTT,CASSIGHLNTEAFF
NA,TRBJ2-2,TRBV18,few,TGTGCCAGCTCACCACCAGGCCCCGCCGGGGAGCTGTTTTTT,CASSPPGPAGELFF
TRBD1,TRBJ1-5,TRBV19,NA,TGTGCCAGTACCCTGGACAGGGGTATTGGCCAGCCCCAGCATTTT,CASTLDRGIGQPQHF
NA,TRBJ2-7,TRBV2,NA,TGTGCCAGCAGTGCCCGGGGGAGAGGGAGCGGCGAGCAGTACTTC,CASSARGRGSGEQYF
NA,TRBJ1-3,TRBV7-2,many,TGTGCCAGCAGCACCCGTTCCGCCGGAAACACCATATATTTT,CASSTRSAGNTIYF
NA,TRBJ1-6,TRBV7-6,NA,TGTGCCAGCAGCTTAGAAGGGGGGGGGAGTGGTTCACCCCTCCACTTT,CASSLEGGGSGSPLHF
NA,TRBJ1-2,TRBV9,once,TGTGCCAGCAGCGACGGACGTGTTGGGTCCGCATATGGCTACACCTTC,CASSDGRVGSAYGYTF